This T cell receptor beta chain was recorded in a study of regulatory T cells in long-lasting Graves disease. Whole-study context: The criterion for persistent Graves' disease was over 5 years of antithyroid drugs with positive TSH receptor antibodies. Regarding the study as a whole: Thyroid tissue was not sampled; only peripheral blood was.

Comments on this clonotype: The antigen remains undetermined.

Arm-PCR with iRepertoire HTBI primers amplified the CDR3 regions for these TCR beta libraries. MiXCR, run by TCRdb on the multiplex PCR reads, gives a single entry per CDR3 protein. The repertoire has some 300,000 distinct CDR3 sequences, approximately 20% of them found once; the top ten carry just over 55%. Described time point: persistent/refractory GD, antithyroid drugs over 5 years with positive TRAb. PBMC-derived RNA was used for the TCR library. Staff took roughly 9.1 milliliters of peripheral blood and put it into EDTA tubes. Germline V lookup: CDR1 MNHEY, CDR2 SVGAGI. The CDR3 loop spans 14 amino acids. V shed 1 base and J shed 0 bases, with 6 bases lying between them.

The sample here was peripheral blood mononuclear cells (PBMCs), taken when the disease was refractory, from a patient treated with antithyroid drugs. The source of this sequence is a female donor with Graves disease. V usage is TRBV6-5 and J usage is TRBJ1-1; D is unresolved. The CDR3 region is CASSYFGVNTEAFF. CDR3 bases: TGTGCCAGCAGTTACTTTGGGGTGAACACTGAAGCTTTCTTT.